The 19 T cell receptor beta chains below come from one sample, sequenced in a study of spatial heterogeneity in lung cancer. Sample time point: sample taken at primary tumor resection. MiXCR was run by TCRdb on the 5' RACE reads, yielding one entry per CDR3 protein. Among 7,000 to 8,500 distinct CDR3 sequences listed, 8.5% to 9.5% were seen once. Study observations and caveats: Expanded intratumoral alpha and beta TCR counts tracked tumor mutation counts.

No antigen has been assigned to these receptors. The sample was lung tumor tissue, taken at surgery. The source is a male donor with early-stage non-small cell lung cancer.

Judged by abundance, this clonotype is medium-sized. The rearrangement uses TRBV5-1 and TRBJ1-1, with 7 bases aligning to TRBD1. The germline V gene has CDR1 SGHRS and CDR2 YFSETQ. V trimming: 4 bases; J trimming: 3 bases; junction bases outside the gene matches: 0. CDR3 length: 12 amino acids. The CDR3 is CASSTGDTEAFF. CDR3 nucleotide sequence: TGCGCCAGCAGCACAGGGGACACTGAAGCTTTCTTT.

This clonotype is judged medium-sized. The CDR3 DNA sequence: TGTGCCAGTAGTATAAAGGGGCCTAGCGGGGGTGTTACTTCTAGCACAGATACGCAGTATTTT. Translating gives CASSIKGPSGGVTSSTDTQYF. This rearrangement joins TRBV19 to TRBJ2-3; 10 nucleotides align to TRBD2. Germline CDR1 is LNHDA and CDR2 is SQIVND (reference sequence). J gave up 0 bases and V 2 bases, and 17 bases lay outside the gene matches. This CDR3 is 21 amino acids long.

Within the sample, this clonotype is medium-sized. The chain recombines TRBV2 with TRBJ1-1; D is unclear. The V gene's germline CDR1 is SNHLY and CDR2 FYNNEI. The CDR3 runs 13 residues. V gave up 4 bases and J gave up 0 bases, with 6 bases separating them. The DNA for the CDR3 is TGTGCCAGCAGTGCTGCGCTGAACACTGAAGCTTTCTTT. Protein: CASSAALNTEAFF.

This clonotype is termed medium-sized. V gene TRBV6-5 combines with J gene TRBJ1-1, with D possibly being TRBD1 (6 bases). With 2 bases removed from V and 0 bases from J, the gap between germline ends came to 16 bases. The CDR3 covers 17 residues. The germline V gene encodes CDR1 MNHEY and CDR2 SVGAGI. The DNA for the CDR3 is TGTGCCAGCAGTTACGCCCCGGGGGCTATTGTGAACACTGAAGCTTTCTTT. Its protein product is CASSYAPGAIVNTEAFF.

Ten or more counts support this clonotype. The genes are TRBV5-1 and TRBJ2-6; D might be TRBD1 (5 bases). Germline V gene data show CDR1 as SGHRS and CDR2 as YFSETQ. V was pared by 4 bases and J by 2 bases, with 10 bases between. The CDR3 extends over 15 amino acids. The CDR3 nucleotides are TGCGCCAGCAGCCCGGACAACCCTGGGGCCAACGTCCTGACTTTC. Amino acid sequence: CASSPDNPGANVLTF.

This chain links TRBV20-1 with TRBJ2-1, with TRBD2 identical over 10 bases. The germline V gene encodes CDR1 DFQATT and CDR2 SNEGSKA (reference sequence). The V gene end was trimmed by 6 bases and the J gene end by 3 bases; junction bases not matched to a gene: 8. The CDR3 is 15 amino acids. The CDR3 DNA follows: TGCAGTGCCCATGGGCTAGCGGGGGTCTACAATGAGCAGTTCTTC. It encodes CSAHGLAGVYNEQFF.

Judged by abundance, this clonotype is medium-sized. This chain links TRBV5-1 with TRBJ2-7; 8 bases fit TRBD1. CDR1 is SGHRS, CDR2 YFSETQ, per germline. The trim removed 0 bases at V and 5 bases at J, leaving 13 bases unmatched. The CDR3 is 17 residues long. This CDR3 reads CASSLGPRMGQVNEQYF. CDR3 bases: TGCGCCAGCAGCTTGGGTCCGAGGATGGGACAGGTTAACGAGCAGTACTTC.

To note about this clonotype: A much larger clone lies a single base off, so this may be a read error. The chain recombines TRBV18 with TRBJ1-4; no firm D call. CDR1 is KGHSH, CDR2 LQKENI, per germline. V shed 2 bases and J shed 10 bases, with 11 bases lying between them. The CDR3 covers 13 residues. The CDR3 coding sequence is TGTGCCAGCTCACCATCGGACGGTGGAAAACTGTTTTTT. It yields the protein CASSPSDGGKLFF.

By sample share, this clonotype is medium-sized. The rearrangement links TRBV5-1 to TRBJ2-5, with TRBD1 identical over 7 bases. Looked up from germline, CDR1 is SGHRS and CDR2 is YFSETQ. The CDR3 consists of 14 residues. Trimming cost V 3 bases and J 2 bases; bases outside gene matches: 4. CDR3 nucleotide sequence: TGCGCCAGCAGCTCTGGGGACAGACAAGAGACCCAGTACTTC. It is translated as CASSSGDRQETQYF.

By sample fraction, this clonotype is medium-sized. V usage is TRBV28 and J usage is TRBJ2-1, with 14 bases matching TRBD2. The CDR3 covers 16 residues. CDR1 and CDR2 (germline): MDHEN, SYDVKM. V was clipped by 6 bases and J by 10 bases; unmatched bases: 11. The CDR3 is CASRPPGLAGVGEQFF. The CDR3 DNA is TGTGCCAGCAGACCCCCGGGACTAGCGGGAGTCGGAGAGCAGTTCTTC.

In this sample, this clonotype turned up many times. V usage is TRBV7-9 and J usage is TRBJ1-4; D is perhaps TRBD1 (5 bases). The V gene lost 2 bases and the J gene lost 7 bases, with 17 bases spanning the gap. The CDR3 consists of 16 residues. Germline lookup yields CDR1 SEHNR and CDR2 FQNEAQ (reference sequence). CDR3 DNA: TGTGCCAGCAGCTTATGGCTCATTGGGAGGGGTGAAAAACTGTTTTTT. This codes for CASSLWLIGRGEKLFF.

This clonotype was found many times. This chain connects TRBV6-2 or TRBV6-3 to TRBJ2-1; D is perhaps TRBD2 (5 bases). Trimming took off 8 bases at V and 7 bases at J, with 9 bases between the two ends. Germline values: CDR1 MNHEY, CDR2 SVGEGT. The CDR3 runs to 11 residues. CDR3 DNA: TGTGCCAGCGAGGGCCGGAATGAGCAGTTCTTC. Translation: CASEGRNEQFF.

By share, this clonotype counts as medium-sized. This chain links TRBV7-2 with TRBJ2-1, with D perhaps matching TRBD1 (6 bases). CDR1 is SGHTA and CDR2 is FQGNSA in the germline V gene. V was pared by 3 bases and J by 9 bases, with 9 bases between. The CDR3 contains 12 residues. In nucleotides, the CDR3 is TGTGCCAGCAGCTTGGGGGACATTGAGCAGTTCTTC. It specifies CASSLGDIEQFF.

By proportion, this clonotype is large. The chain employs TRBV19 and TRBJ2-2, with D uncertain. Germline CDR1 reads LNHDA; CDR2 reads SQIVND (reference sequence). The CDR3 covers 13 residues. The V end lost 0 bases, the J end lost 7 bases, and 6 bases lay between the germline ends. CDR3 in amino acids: CASSIEYGGELFF. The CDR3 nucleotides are TGTGCCAGTAGTATAGAGTACGGCGGGGAGCTGTTTTTT. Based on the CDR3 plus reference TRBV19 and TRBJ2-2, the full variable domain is DGGITQSPKYLFRKEGQNVTLSCEQNLNHDAMYWYRQDPGQGLRLIYYSQIVNDFQKGDIAEGYSVSREKKESFPLTVTSAQKNPTAFYLCASSIEYGGELFFGEGSRLTVL.

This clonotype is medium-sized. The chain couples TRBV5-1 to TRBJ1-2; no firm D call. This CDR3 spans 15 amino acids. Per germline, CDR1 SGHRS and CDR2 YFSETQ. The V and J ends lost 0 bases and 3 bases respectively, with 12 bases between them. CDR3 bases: TGCGCCAGCAGCTTGGACACCCTGACACACTATGGCTACACCTTC. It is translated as CASSLDTLTHYGYTF.

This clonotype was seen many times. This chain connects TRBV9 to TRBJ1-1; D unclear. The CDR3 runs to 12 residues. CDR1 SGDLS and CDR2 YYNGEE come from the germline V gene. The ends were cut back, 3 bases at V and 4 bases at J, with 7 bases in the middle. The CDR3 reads CASSADRTEAFF. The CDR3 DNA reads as TGTGCCAGCAGCGCCGATCGCACTGAAGCTTTCTTT. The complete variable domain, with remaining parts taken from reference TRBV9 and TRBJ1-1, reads DSGVTQTPKHLITATGQRVTLRCSPRSGDLSVYWYQQSLDQGLQFLIQYYNGEERAKGNILERFSAQQFPDLHSELNLSSLELGDSALYFCASSADRTEAFFGQGTRLTVV.

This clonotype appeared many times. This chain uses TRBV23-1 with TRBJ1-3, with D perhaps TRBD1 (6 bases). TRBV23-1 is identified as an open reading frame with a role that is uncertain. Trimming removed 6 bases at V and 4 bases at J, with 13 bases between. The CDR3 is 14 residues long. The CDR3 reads CASRQDDRGNTIYF. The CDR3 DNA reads TGCGCCAGCAGACAGGACGACAGGGGAAACACCATATATTTT.

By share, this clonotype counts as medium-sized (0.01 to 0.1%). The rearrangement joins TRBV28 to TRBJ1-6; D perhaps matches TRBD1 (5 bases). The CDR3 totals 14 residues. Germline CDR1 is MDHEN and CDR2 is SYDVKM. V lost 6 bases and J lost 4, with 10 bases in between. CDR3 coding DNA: TGTGCCAGCAGGACGACAGCGTATAATTCACCCCTCCACTTT. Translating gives CASRTTAYNSPLHF.

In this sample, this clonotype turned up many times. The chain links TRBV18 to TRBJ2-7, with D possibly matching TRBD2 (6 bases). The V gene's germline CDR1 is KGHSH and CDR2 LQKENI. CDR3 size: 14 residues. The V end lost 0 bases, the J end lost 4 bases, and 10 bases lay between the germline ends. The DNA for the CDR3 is TGTGCCAGCTCACCACCGCGCGGGGTATACGAGCAGTACTTC. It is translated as CASSPPRGVYEQYF.